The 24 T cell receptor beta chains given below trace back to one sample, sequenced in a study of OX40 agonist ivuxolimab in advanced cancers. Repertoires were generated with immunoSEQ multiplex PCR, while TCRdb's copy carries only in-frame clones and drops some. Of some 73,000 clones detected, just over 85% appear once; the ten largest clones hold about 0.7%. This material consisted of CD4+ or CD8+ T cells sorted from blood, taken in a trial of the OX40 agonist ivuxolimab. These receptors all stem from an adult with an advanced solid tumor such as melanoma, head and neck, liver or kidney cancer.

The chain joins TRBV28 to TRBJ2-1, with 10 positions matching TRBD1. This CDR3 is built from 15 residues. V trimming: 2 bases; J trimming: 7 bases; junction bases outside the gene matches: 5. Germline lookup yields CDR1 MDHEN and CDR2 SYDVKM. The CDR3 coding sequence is TGTGCCAGCAGTTTAACCGGGACAGGGGTAAATGAGCAGTTCTTC. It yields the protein CASSLTGTGVNEQFF.

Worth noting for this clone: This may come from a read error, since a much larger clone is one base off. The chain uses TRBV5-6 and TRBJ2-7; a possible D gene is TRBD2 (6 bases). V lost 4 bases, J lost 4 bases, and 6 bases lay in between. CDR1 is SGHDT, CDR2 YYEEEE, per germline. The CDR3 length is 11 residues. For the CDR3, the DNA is TGTGCCAGCAGCCGGGGGTACGAGCAGTACTTC. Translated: CASSRGYEQYF. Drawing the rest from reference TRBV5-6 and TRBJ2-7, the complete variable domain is DAGVTQSPTHLIKTRGQQVTLRCSPKSGHDTVSWYQQALGQGPQFIFQYYEEEERQRGNFPDRFSGHQFPNYSSELNVNALLLGDSALYLCASSRGYEQYFGPGTRLTVT.

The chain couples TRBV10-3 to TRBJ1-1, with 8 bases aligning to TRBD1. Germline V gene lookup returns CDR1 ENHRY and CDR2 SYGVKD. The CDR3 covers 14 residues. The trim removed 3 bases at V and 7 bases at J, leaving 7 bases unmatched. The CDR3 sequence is CAISDAGTGIEAFF. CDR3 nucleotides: TGTGCCATCAGTGATGCCGGGACAGGTATTGAAGCTTTCTTT.

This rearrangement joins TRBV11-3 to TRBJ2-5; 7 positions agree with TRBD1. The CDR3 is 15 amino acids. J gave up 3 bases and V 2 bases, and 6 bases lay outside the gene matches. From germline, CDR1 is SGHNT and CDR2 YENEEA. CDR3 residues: CASSLYGTGEETQYF. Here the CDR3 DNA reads TGTGCCAGCAGCTTATACGGAACAGGGGAAGAGACCCAGTACTTC.

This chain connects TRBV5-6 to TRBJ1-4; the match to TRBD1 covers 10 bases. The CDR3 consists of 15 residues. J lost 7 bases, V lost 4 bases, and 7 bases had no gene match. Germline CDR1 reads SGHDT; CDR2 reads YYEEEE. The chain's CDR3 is CASSRPGDRGEKLFF. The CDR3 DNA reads TGTGCCAGCAGCCGACCGGGGGACAGGGGTGAAAAACTGTTTTTT.

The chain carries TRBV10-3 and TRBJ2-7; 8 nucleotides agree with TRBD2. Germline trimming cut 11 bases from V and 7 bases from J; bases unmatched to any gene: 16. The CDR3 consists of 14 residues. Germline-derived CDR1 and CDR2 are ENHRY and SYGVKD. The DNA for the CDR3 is TGTGCCGTGGGGGAACTAGCGGCCGTCCGAGAGCAGTACTTC. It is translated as CAVGELAAVREQYF.

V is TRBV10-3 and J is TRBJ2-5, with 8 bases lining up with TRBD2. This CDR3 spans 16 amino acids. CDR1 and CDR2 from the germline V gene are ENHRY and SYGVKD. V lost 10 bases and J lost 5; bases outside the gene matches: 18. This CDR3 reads CATHSGLAGRGETQYF. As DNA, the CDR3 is TGTGCCACACATTCGGGATTAGCGGGGCGAGGGGAGACCCAGTACTTC.

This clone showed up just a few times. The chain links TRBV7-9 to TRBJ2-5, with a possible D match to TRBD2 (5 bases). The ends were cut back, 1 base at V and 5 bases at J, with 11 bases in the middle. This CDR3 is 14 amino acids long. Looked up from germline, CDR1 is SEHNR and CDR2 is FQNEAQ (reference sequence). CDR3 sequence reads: CASSLGLASETQYF. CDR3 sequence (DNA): TGTGCCAGCAGCTTAGGCCTAGCCTCCGAGACCCAGTACTTC.

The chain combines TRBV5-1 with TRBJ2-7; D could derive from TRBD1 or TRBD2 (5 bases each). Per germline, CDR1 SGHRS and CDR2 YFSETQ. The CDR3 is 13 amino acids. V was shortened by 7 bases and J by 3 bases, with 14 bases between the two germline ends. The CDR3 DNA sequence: TGCGCCAGCTCTACGGGGCAGGGCTACGAGCAGTACTTC. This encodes CASSTGQGYEQYF.

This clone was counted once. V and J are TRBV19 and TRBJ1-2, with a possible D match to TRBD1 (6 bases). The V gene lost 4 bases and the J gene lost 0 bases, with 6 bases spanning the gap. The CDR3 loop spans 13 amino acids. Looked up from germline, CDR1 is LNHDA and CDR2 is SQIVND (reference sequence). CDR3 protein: CASSRTANYGYTF. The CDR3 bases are TGTGCCAGTAGTAGGACAGCTAACTATGGCTACACCTTC.

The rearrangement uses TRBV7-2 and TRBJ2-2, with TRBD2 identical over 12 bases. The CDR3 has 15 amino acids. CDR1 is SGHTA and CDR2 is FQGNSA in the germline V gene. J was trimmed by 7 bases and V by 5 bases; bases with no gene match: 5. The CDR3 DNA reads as TGTGCCAGCAGCCAGACTAGCGGGAGTGGCGGGGAGCTGTTTTTT. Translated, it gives CASSQTSGSGGELFF.

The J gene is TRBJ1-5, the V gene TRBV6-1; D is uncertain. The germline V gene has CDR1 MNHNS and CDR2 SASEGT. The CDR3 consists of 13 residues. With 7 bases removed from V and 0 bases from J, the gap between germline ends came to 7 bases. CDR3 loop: CASTRNSNQPQHF. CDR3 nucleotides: TGTGCCAGCACCCGAAATAGCAATCAGCCCCAGCATTTT.

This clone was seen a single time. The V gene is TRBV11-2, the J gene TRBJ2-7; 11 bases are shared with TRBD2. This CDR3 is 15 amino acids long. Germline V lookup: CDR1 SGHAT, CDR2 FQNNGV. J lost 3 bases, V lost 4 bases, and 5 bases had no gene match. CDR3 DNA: TGTGCCAGCAGCTCCCCTAGCGGGAGGAACTACGAGCAGTACTTC. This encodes CASSSPSGRNYEQYF. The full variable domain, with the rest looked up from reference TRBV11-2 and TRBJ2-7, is EAGVAQSPRYKIIEKRQSVAFWCNPISGHATLYWYQQILGQGPKLLIQFQNNGVVDDSQLPKDRFSAERLKGVDSTLKIQPAKLEDSAVYLCASSSPSGRNYEQYFGPGTRLTVT.

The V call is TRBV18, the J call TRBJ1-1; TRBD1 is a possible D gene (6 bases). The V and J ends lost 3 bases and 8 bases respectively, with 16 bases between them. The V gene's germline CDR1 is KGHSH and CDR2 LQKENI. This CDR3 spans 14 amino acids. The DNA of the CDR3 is TGTGCCAGCTCACCCGGCAGACAGGCAGGGGAAGCTTTCTTT. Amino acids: CASSPGRQAGEAFF. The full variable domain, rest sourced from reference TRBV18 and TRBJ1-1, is NAGVMQNPRHLVRRRGQEARLRCSPMKGHSHVYWYRQLPEEGLKFMVYLQKENIIDESGMPKERFSAEFPKEGPSILRIQQVVRGDSAAYFCASSPGRQAGEAFFGQGTRLTVV.

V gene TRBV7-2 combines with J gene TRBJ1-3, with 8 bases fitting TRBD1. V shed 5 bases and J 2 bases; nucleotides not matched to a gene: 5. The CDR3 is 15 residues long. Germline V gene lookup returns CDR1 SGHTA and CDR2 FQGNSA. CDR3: CASSRQGTAGNTIYF. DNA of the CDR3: TGTGCCAGCAGCCGACAGGGGACGGCTGGAAACACCATATATTTT.

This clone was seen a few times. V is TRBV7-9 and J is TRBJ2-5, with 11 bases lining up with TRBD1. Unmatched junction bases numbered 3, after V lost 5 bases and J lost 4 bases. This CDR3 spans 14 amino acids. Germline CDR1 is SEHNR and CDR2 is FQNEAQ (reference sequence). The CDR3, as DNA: TGTGCCAGCAGCACCGGGACAGGGGGAGAGACCCAGTACTTC. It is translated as CASSTGTGGETQYF.

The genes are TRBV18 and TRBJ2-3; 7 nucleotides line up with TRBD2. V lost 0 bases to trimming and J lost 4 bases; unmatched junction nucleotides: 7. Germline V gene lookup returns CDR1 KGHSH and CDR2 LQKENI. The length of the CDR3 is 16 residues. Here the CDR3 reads CASSPPGTAGADTQYF. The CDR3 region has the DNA TGTGCCAGCTCACCACCGGGGACTGCGGGGGCAGATACGCAGTATTTT.

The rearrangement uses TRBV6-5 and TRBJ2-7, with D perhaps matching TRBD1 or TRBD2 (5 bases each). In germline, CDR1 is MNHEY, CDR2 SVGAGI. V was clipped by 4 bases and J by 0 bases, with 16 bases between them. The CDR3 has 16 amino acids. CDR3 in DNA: TGTGCCAGCAGTTCCCCCAGGGACCGTGGCTCCTACGAGCAGTACTTC. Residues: CASSSPRDRGSYEQYF.

In nucleotides, the CDR3 is TGCGCCAGCAGCTTGCACAGTCGAGGCACCGGGGAGCTGTTTTTT. Translated: CASSLHSRGTGELFF. The chain has TRBV5-1 and TRBJ2-2; the D is unclear. CDR1 and CDR2 (germline): SGHRS, YFSETQ. The CDR3 loop spans 15 amino acids. V lost 1 base and J 4 bases, leaving 11 bases between the germline ends.

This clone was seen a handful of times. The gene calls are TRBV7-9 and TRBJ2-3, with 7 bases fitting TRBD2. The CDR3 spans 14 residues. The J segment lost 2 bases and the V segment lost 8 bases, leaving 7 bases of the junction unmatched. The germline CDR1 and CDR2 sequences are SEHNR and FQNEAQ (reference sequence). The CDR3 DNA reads TGTGCCAGCGCCCCCGGGGGGAACACAGATACGCAGTATTTT. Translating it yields CASAPGGNTDTQYF.

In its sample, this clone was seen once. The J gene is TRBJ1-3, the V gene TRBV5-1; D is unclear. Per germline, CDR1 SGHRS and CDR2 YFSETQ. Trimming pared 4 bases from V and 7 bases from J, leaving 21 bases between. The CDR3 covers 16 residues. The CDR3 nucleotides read TGCGCCAGCAGCCGTTACAACCCGTCACCCACTAACACCATATATTTT. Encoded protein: CASSRYNPSPTNTIYF.

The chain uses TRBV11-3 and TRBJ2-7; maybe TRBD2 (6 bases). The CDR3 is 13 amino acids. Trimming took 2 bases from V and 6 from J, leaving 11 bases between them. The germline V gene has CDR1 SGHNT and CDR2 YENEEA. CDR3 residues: CASSLRREGEQYF. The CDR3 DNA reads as TGTGCCAGCAGCTTAAGGCGGGAAGGCGAGCAGTACTTC.

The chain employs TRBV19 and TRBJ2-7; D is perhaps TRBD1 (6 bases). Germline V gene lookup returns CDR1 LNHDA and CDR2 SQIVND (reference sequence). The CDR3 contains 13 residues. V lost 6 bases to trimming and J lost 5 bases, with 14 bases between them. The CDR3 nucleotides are TGTGCCAGTAGACCCAATGGGGGCCACGAGCAGTACTTC. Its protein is CASRPNGGHEQYF.

The CDR3 sequence: CATSRERGPVGYTF. In nucleotides, the CDR3 is TGTGCCACCAGCAGAGAAAGGGGCCCGGTTGGCTACACCTTC. This sequence joins TRBV15 and TRBJ1-2; a possible D gene is TRBD1 (5 bases). Germline CDR1 is LNHNV and CDR2 is YYDKDF (reference sequence). This CDR3 comprises 14 residues. Trimming pared 0 bases from V and 7 bases from J, leaving 12 bases between.